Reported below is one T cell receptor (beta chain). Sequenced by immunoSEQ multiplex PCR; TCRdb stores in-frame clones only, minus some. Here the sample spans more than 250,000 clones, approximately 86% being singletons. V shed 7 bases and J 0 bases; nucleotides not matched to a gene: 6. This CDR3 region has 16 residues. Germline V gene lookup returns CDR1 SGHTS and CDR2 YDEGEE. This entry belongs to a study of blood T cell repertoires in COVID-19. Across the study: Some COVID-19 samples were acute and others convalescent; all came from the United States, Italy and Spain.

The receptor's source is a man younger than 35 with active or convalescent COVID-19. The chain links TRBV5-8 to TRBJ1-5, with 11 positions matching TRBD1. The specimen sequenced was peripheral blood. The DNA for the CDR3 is TGTGCCAGCTGGGACAGGGGGTTTTATAGCAATCAGCCCCAGCATTTT. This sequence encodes CASWDRGFYSNQPQHF.